This T cell receptor beta chain was sequenced in a study of T-cell reconstitution after alpha-beta-depleted transplantation in children. Preparation of the TCRbeta library was carried out with unique molecular identifiers. In TCRdb, the PCR reads were re-called with MiXCR into one record per CDR3 protein. The sample carries just under 250,000 distinct CDR3 sequences, more than 20% recorded once. CDR1 and CDR2 (germline): SGHRS, YFSETQ. CDR3 length equals 16 residues. V lost 1 base, J lost 3 bases, and 9 bases stayed unmatched. The rearrangement uses TRBV5-1 and TRBJ2-5, with 7 bases aligning to TRBD2. Here the sequenced sample was PBMCs, taken before TCRalphabeta/CD19-depleted stem cell transplant. The receptor's source is a girl aged 2-15 years with Fanconi anemia, due to receive a stem cell transplant. The CDR3 spells CASSLQASGVKETQYF. CDR3 DNA sequence: TGCGCCAGCAGCTTGCAGGCTAGCGGCGTCAAAGAGACCCAGTACTTC. The variable domain in full, with the rest retrieved from reference TRBV5-1 and TRBJ2-5, is KAGVTQTPRYLIKTRGQQVTLSCSPISGHRSVSWYQQTPGQGLQFLFEYFSETQRNKGNFPGRFSGRQFSNSRSEMNVSTLELGDSALYLCASSLQASGVKETQYFGPGTRLLVL.